Listed here are 29 T cell receptor beta chains from one sample, sequenced in a study of blood T cells in healthy people across ages. Combining a sample-barcoded 5' primer with a J-beta primer mix, a second PCR ran for 7 to 11 cycles. One entry per CDR3 protein results from TCRdb running MiXCR on the 5' RACE reads. Among about 1.1 million distinct CDR3 sequences listed, less than 45% were seen once. Sequenced input: blood. These receptors all stem from a young man in good health.

The V gene is TRBV5-4, the J gene TRBJ1-2; D remains ambiguous. The V end lost 0 bases, the J end lost 6 bases, and 12 bases lay between the germline ends. CDR3 size: 14 residues. Germline CDR1 is SGHNT and CDR2 is YYREEE (reference sequence). CDR3 residues: CASSLGYQENGYTF. The CDR3 nucleotides read TGTGCCAGCAGCTTGGGATATCAGGAAAATGGCTACACCTTC. The full variable domain, completed using reference TRBV5-4 and TRBJ1-2, is ETGVTQSPTHLIKTRGQQVTLRCSSQSGHNTVSWYQQALGQGPQFIFQYYREEENGRGNFPPRFSGLQFPNYSSELNVNALELDDSALYLCASSLGYQENGYTFGSGTRLTVV.

V usage is TRBV20-1 and J usage is TRBJ2-5; D not certain. Trimming shortened V by 0 bases and J by 7 bases, and 15 bases separated the two germline ends. In germline, CDR1 is DFQATT, CDR2 SNEGSKA (reference sequence). The CDR3 runs to 14 residues. The CDR3 region is CSARDRAGSVTQYF. Written as DNA, the CDR3 is TGCAGTGCTAGAGATCGGGCAGGTTCCGTGACCCAGTACTTC.

The CDR3 protein is CASSEGGPSYEQYF. The CDR3 region has the DNA TGTGCCAGCAGCGAAGGGGGGCCCTCCTACGAGCAGTACTTC. J is TRBJ2-7 and V is TRBV27; D is tentatively TRBD1 or TRBD2 (6 bases each). V was clipped by 6 bases and J by 0 bases, with 12 bases between them. Germline V gene lookup returns CDR1 MNHEY and CDR2 SMNVEV (reference sequence). The CDR3 length is 14 residues.

This clonotype turned up a few times. This chain connects TRBV5-1 to TRBJ2-3; no clear D gene. The V end lost 1 base, the J end lost 6 bases, and 9 bases lay between the germline ends. Germline assignment: CDR1 SGHRS and CDR2 YFSETQ. The CDR3 has 13 residues. The CDR3 coding sequence is TGCGCCAGCAGCTTGTTATCGGAGGATACGCAGTATTTT. It yields the protein CASSLLSEDTQYF.

The rearrangement uses TRBV3-1 and TRBJ2-3; D call uncertain. Per the germline V gene, CDR1 is LGHDT and CDR2 is YNNKEL (reference sequence). The CDR3 has 17 amino acids. V shed 0 bases and J shed 5 bases, with 18 bases lying between them. DNA of the CDR3: TGTGCCAGCAGCCAAGATCGGACGCCCCGACGGCTAGATACGCAGTATTTT. Amino acids: CASSQDRTPRRLDTQYF.

The V and J genes are TRBV28 and TRBJ2-7; 7 bases map to TRBD2. CDR3 length: 15 amino acids. Trimming removed 2 bases from V and 2 bases from J; junction bases left unmatched: 6. The germline CDR1 and CDR2 sequences are MDHEN and SYDVKM. CDR3 in amino acids: CASSLLPSGPYEQYF. CDR3 in DNA: TGTGCCAGCAGTTTACTGCCTAGCGGACCCTACGAGCAGTACTTC.

The V gene is TRBV27, the J gene TRBJ2-7, with TRBD2 identical over 7 bases. V shed 5 bases, J shed 12 bases, and the junction held 13 bases outside the gene matches. The CDR3 spans 13 residues. CDR1 is MNHEY and CDR2 is SMNVEV in the germline V gene (reference sequence). This CDR3 is CASSAPGGRTLYF. The DNA for the CDR3 is TGTGCCAGCAGTGCTCCGGGAGGTAGGACCCTGTACTTC.

This clonotype has a handful of counts. The chain uses TRBV4-3 and TRBJ1-2; perhaps TRBD1 as D (5 bases). The germline gives CDR1 LGHNA, CDR2 YSLEER. This CDR3 comprises 18 residues. V was trimmed by 1 base and J by 8 bases, leaving 26 bases between them. The CDR3 DNA reads as TGCGCCAGCAGCCAAGGGTCGGGGGGTTTCGTACCCGGTATAGGCTACACCTTC. Translating it yields CASSQGSGGFVPGIGYTF.

This clonotype was counted only a few times. The genes are TRBV4-2 and TRBJ1-1, with TRBD1 identical over 7 bases. The CDR3 has 17 amino acids. Germline V gives CDR1 LGHNA, CDR2 YNFKEQ. V lost 3 bases, J lost 5 bases, and 15 bases stayed unmatched. CDR3 nucleotides: TGTGCCAGCAGCCAGACAGGGTTACGGGCTGGTGTGACTGAAGCTTTCTTT. Its protein is CASSQTGLRAGVTEAFF.

Concerning this clonotype: A read error may account for a junction end that differs from germline. V is TRBV12-3 or TRBV12-4 and J is TRBJ2-2, with D uncertain. The CDR3 has 11 amino acids. The CDR3 reads CASSFTRELFF. Written as DNA, the CDR3 is TGTGCCAGCAGCTTCACCCGGGAGCTGTTTTTT.

In this sample, this clonotype turned up many times. The genes are TRBV20-1 and TRBJ1-2; no reliable D call. The V and J ends lost 3 bases and 4 bases respectively, with 6 bases between them. The CDR3 covers 11 residues. The germline V gene encodes CDR1 DFQATT and CDR2 SNEGSKA (reference sequence). The chain's CDR3 is CSASAPYGYTF. The CDR3 region has the DNA TGCAGTGCTAGTGCTCCCTATGGCTACACCTTC.

CDR3 nucleotide sequence: TGTGCCAGCAGTCTGACTAGCGGGAATGAGCAGTTCTTC. This translates into CASSLTSGNEQFF. The chain is built from TRBV6-1 and TRBJ2-1; 10 bases are shared with TRBD2. This CDR3 spans 13 amino acids. The germline V gene encodes CDR1 MNHNS and CDR2 SASEGT. V was pared by 5 bases and J by 7 bases, with 2 bases of the junction left unmatched.

V usage is TRBV20-1 and J usage is TRBJ1-1; 9 nucleotides match TRBD1. V shed 5 bases and J 4 bases; nucleotides not matched to a gene: 11. Per the germline V gene, CDR1 is DFQATT and CDR2 is SNEGSKA (reference sequence). The CDR3 contains 15 residues. CDR3 in DNA: TGCAGTGCTGAGAACAGGGGGCAGTTGGGCACTGAAGCTTTCTTT. Translating it yields CSAENRGQLGTEAFF.

This rearrangement joins TRBV14 to TRBJ1-1; maybe TRBD1 (5 bases). Trimming took off 2 bases at V and 1 base at J, with 11 bases between the two ends. CDR3 size: 15 residues. CDR1 and CDR2 (germline): SGHDN, FVKESK. CDR3 loop: CASSQQGPPNTEAFF. In DNA form, the CDR3 reads TGTGCCAGCAGCCAACAGGGCCCCCCGAACACTGAAGCTTTCTTT.

The chain couples TRBV5-1 to TRBJ2-1; 13 bases align to TRBD2. This CDR3 has 17 residues. Germline V gene lookup returns CDR1 SGHRS and CDR2 YFSETQ. V lost 3 bases, J lost 6 bases, and 9 bases stayed unmatched. The CDR3 bases are TGCGCCAGCAGCTCCGAAGTACTAGCGGGGGGGCTCAATGAGCAGTTCTTC. Translating gives CASSSEVLAGGLNEQFF. Using reference TRBV5-1 and TRBJ2-1 for the parts outside the CDR3, the full variable domain is KAGVTQTPRYLIKTRGQQVTLSCSPISGHRSVSWYQQTPGQGLQFLFEYFSETQRNKGNFPGRFSGRQFSNSRSEMNVSTLELGDSALYLCASSSEVLAGGLNEQFFGPGTRLTVL.

The rearrangement uses TRBV20-1 and TRBJ2-1; 13 nucleotides agree with TRBD2. Germline CDR1 is DFQATT and CDR2 is SNEGSKA (reference sequence). This CDR3 comprises 18 residues. J was trimmed by 9 bases and V by 3 bases; bases with no gene match: 17. This CDR3 is CSASPPGLAGALGGEQFF. For the CDR3, the DNA is TGCAGTGCTAGTCCCCCTGGACTAGCGGGGGCTCTTGGGGGTGAGCAGTTCTTC.

This clonotype was recorded a few times. J is TRBJ1-1 and V is TRBV29-1, with D uncertain. Germline CDR1 and CDR2: SQVTM and ANQGSEA. The V and J ends lost 4 bases and 1 base respectively, with 10 bases between them. This CDR3 is built from 13 residues. The CDR3 reads CSVAPAGNTEAFF. The CDR3 coding sequence is TGCAGCGTTGCCCCAGCGGGGAACACTGAAGCTTTCTTT. Full variable domain (rest looked up from reference TRBV29-1 and TRBJ1-1): SAVISQKPSRDICQRGTSLTIQCQVDSQVTMMFWYRQQPGQSLTLIATANQGSEATYESGFVIDKFPISRPNLTFSTLTVSNMSPEDSSIYLCSVAPAGNTEAFFGQGTRLTVV.

A remark on this clonotype: One junction end does not reproduce the germline sequence, and a read error may be involved. The chain has TRBV5-1 and TRBJ1-4; D is undetermined. The CDR3 runs 15 residues. The V gene's germline CDR1 is SGHRS and CDR2 YFSETQ. The CDR3 region is CAGSLSDPTNEKLFF. CDR3 nucleotides: TGCGCCGGCAGCTTGTCGGACCCAACTAATGAAAAACTGTTTTTT.

The chain uses TRBV14 and TRBJ2-1, with 10 bases lining up with TRBD1. The CDR3 has 16 residues. Per germline, CDR1 SGHDN and CDR2 FVKESK. V shed 5 bases, J shed 3 bases, and the junction held 7 bases outside the gene matches. CDR3 sequence (DNA): TGTGCCAGCAGCTCGACGGGACAGGGGATCTACAATGAGCAGTTCTTC. Translation: CASSSTGQGIYNEQFF. Complete variable domain (other parts from reference TRBV14 and TRBJ2-1): EAGVTQFPSHSVIEKGQTVTLRCDPISGHDNLYWYRRVMGKEIKFLLHFVKESKQDESGMPNNRFLAERTGGTYSTLKVQPAELEDSGVYFCASSSTGQGIYNEQFFGPGTRLTVL.

The rearrangement joins TRBV30 to TRBJ1-1; tentatively, D is TRBD1 (5 bases). In germline, CDR1 is GTSNPN, CDR2 SVGIG (reference sequence). V was clipped by 5 bases and J by 2 bases, with 9 bases between them. The CDR3 covers 12 residues. The CDR3: CAWGQPNTEAFF. The DNA for the CDR3 is TGTGCCTGGGGACAACCTAACACTGAAGCTTTCTTT.

The chain joins TRBV7-2 to TRBJ1-2; the match to TRBD1 covers 8 bases. Germline CDR1 SGHTA, CDR2 FQGNSA. The CDR3 has 15 residues. V trimming: 3 bases; J trimming: 4 bases; junction bases outside the gene matches: 7. The CDR3 protein is CASSLDREIRYGYTF. As DNA, the CDR3 is TGTGCCAGCAGCTTGGACAGGGAGATCCGCTATGGCTACACCTTC.

This clonotype was counted at least ten times. The chain recombines TRBV29-1 with TRBJ2-5; D is ambiguous. Germline CDR1 reads SQVTM; CDR2 reads ANQGSEA. The CDR3 is 11 amino acids. The V end was cut by 3 bases, the J end by 5 bases, with 7 bases between. The CDR3 sequence is CSVDLGETQYF. CDR3 DNA: TGCAGCGTTGACCTAGGGGAGACCCAGTACTTC.

The table lists this clonotype with many counts. The chain carries TRBV6-5 and TRBJ1-4; 8 nucleotides align to TRBD1. The germline V gene has CDR1 MNHEY and CDR2 SVGAGI. The CDR3 extends over 15 amino acids. V lost 6 bases, J lost 5 bases, and 8 bases stayed unmatched. Here the CDR3 reads CASSPGQGRNEKLFF. The CDR3 coding sequence is TGTGCCAGCAGCCCCGGACAGGGCCGAAATGAAAAACTGTTTTTT.

The chain is built from TRBV28 and TRBJ1-2; D possibly corresponds to TRBD1 (5 bases). The CDR3 loop spans 12 amino acids. Per the germline V gene, CDR1 is MDHEN and CDR2 is SYDVKM. V lost 8 bases to trimming and J lost 8 bases, with 15 bases between them. CDR3 in amino acids: CASETDRVGYTF. For the CDR3, the DNA is TGTGCCAGCGAGACAGACCGAGTAGGCTACACCTTC.

The chain links TRBV7-2 to TRBJ1-1; the D gene is possibly TRBD1 (5 bases). The CDR3 runs to 16 residues. Germline CDR1 reads SGHTA; CDR2 reads FQGNSA. Trimming shortened V by 5 bases and J by 0 bases, and 16 bases separated the two germline ends. The CDR3 DNA reads as TGTGCCAGCAGCCCCCGGGACTTGAGGCTGAACACTGAAGCTTTCTTT. Translated, it gives CASSPRDLRLNTEAFF. The full variable domain, its missing parts supplied by reference TRBV7-2 and TRBJ1-1, is GAGVSQSPSNKVTEKGKDVELRCDPISGHTALYWYRQSLGQGLEFLIYFQGNSAPDKSGLPSDRFSAERTGGSVSTLTIQRTQQEDSAVYLCASSPRDLRLNTEAFFGQGTRLTVV.

This clonotype was recorded a few times. The genes are TRBV20-1 and TRBJ2-1, with TRBD2 matching 9 bases. The last part of the DNA fits TRBJ2-7 better; the J call may be wrong. Germline V CDR1 and CDR2: DFQATT, SNEGSKA (reference sequence). CDR3 size: 16 residues. CDR3 residues: CSARMAGGLSYNEQYF. The CDR3 DNA reads as TGCAGTGCTAGAATGGCGGGGGGGTTGTCCTACAATGAGCAGTACTTC.

This clonotype was seen only a few times. The chain uses TRBV7-2 and TRBJ2-7; D remains unclear. The CDR3 loop spans 13 amino acids. V was shortened by 3 bases and J by 3 bases, with 9 bases between the two germline ends. CDR1 is SGHTA and CDR2 is FQGNSA in the germline V gene. The DNA of the CDR3 is TGTGCCAGCAGCTTTCCCGGGTACTACGAGCAGTACTTC. Its translation is CASSFPGYYEQYF.

This clonotype was detected a few times. CDR3 sequence: CASSYDVVGGEGFGQYF. As DNA, the CDR3 is TGTGCCAGCAGTTACGACGTTGTAGGGGGCGAGGGATTCGGGCAGTACTTC. The gene calls are TRBV6-5 and TRBJ2-5; TRBD1 matches at 7 bases. The CDR3 totals 17 residues. Germline CDR1 is MNHEY and CDR2 is SVGAGI. V was clipped by 2 bases and J by 11 bases; unmatched bases: 20.

This rearrangement joins TRBV20-1 to TRBJ1-2; 10 bases align to TRBD1. The CDR3 spans 15 residues. From germline, CDR1 is DFQATT and CDR2 SNEGSKA (reference sequence). The trim removed 5 bases at V and 7 bases at J, leaving 13 bases unmatched. CDR3 nucleotide sequence: TGCAGTGCTTCGACAGGGGGCCCTTTGGGGTGTGGCTACACCTTC. Translation gives CSASTGGPLGCGYTF.